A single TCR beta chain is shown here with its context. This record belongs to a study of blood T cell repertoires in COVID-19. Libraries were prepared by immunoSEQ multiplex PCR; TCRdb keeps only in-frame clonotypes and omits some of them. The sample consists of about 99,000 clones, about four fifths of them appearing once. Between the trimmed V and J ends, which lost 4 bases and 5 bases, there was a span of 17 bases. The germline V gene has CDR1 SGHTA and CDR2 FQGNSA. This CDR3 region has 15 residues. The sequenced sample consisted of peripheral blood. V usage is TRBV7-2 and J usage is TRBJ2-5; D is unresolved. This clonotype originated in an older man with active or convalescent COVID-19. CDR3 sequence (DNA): TGTGCCAGCAGCTCCCTCCTCTTAGCCCCGGAGACCCAGTACTTC. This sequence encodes CASSSLLLAPETQYF.